Below, 24 T cell receptor beta chains from the same sample are listed, as sequenced in a study of Ad26.COV2.S vaccination and SARS-CoV-2 variants. Treatment indicated: roughly 18 received Ad26.COV2.S at low or high dose, single or two shots; a few received placebo; per-sample allocation not given. Sample collection was performed on day 63 after the first vaccine or placebo injection. Profiled with immunoSEQ multiplex PCR; TCRdb holds only in-frame clones, not every one. The sample has around 400,000 clones; 70% to 90% are singletons. The input for sequencing was peripheral blood, taken in a trial of Ad26.COV2.S vaccine versus placebo. These receptors all come from a person aged 18-60 years who received the Ad26.COV2.S COVID-19 vaccine or a placebo.

CDR3 loop: CASSLKEPGVSTLKKTQYF. The CDR3 coding sequence is TGTGCCAGCAGCTTAAAGGAACCGGGGGTTTCGACCCTTAAGAAGACCCAGTACTTC. The chain has TRBV7-9 and TRBJ2-5; D is perhaps TRBD2 (6 bases). The V and J ends lost 2 bases and 6 bases respectively, with 28 bases between them. The CDR3 contains 19 residues. CDR1 is SEHNR and CDR2 is FQNEAQ in the germline V gene (reference sequence).

The chain joins TRBV28 to TRBJ2-5; D is undetermined. The V gene lost 2 bases and the J gene lost 2 bases, with 3 bases spanning the gap. CDR1 is MDHEN and CDR2 is SYDVKM in the germline V gene. This CDR3 has 12 amino acids. The CDR3 sequence: CASSLLQETQYF. CDR3 DNA: TGTGCCAGCAGTTTACTGCAAGAGACCCAGTACTTC.

The chain joins TRBV6-5 to TRBJ2-7, with 7 bases that match TRBD2. Germline V gene sequence: CDR1 MNHEY, CDR2 SVGAGI. The CDR3 loop spans 14 amino acids. J was trimmed by 5 bases and V by 6 bases; bases with no gene match: 10. This CDR3 is CASSGRERENEQYF. The CDR3 bases are TGTGCCAGCAGCGGGCGGGAGAGGGAAAACGAGCAGTACTTC.

The chain has TRBV30 and TRBJ2-1; D is unclear. The germline gives CDR1 GTSNPN, CDR2 SVGIG (reference sequence). The V gene lost 3 bases and the J gene lost 4 bases, with 13 bases spanning the gap. This CDR3 has 14 amino acids. The CDR3 bases are TGTGCCTGGAGGACCCCCCGCCGTTACAATGAGCAGTTCTTC. It translates to CAWRTPRRYNEQFF.

The chain employs TRBV7-9 and TRBJ2-1; D gene uncertain. Germline CDR1 SEHNR, CDR2 FQNEAQ (reference sequence). V was shortened by 2 bases and J by 13 bases, with 12 bases between the two germline ends. The CDR3 totals 12 residues. The CDR3 DNA follows: TGTGCCAGCAGCTTAATCCGAATTCAACAGTTCTTC. Translating gives CASSLIRIQQFF. Together with reference TRBV7-9 and TRBJ2-1, the CDR3 gives the full variable domain: DTGVSQNPRHKITKRGQNVTFRCDPISEHNRLYWYRQTLGQGPEFLTYFQNEAQLEKSRLLSDRFSAERPKGSFSTLEIQRTEQGDSAMYLCASSLIRIQQFFGPGTRLTVL.

This chain connects TRBV29-1 to TRBJ1-1; possibly TRBD1 for D (6 bases). Trimming took 5 bases from V and 6 from J, leaving 16 bases between them. The CDR3 runs 13 residues. CDR1 is SQVTM and CDR2 is ANQGSEA in the germline V gene. This chain's CDR3 is CSVKDSPASEAFF. The CDR3 coding sequence is TGCAGCGTTAAGGACAGCCCTGCGTCTGAAGCTTTCTTT.

The chain uses TRBV9 and TRBJ2-1; 9 bases fit TRBD2. Germline CDR1 SGDLS, CDR2 YYNGEE. V was pared by 4 bases and J by 3 bases, with 8 bases of the junction left unmatched. The CDR3 has 16 residues. CDR3 coding DNA: TGTGCCAGCAGCCCCCGACTAGCGGAGGGCTACAATGAGCAGTTCTTC. Residues: CASSPRLAEGYNEQFF.

The rearrangement joins TRBV6-5 to TRBJ2-7; perhaps TRBD1 as D (6 bases). CDR3 length equals 13 residues. V lost 6 bases, J lost 6 bases, and 15 bases lay in between. Germline values: CDR1 MNHEY, CDR2 SVGAGI. The CDR3 DNA sequence: TGTGCCAGCAGGGATGACAGGTCTCGCGAGCAGTACTTC. Residues: CASRDDRSREQYF.

V gene TRBV30 combines with J gene TRBJ1-1, with 8 bases aligning to TRBD1. The CDR3 runs 16 residues. V dropped 7 bases and J dropped 3; count of bases not matched to a gene: 16. CDR1 is GTSNPN, CDR2 SVGIG, per germline (reference sequence). In DNA, the CDR3 is TGTGCCTTCCAGAATTCGGACAGGGTAAGGGACACTGAAGCTTTCTTT. Protein: CAFQNSDRVRDTEAFF.

The gene calls are TRBV7-9 and TRBJ2-1; 9 positions agree with TRBD2. V was pared by 4 bases and J by 6 bases, with 10 bases of the junction left unmatched. The CDR3 has 16 amino acids. Germline V gene lookup returns CDR1 SEHNR and CDR2 FQNEAQ (reference sequence). This CDR3 is CASSSLGREGSNEQFF. The CDR3 nucleotides are TGTGCCAGCAGCTCCCTAGGGCGGGAGGGATCCAATGAGCAGTTCTTC.

The V gene is TRBV2, the J gene TRBJ1-2; the D is unclear. V shed 10 bases and J shed 6 bases, with 15 bases lying between them. This CDR3 comprises 12 residues. Per germline, CDR1 SNHLY and CDR2 FYNNEI. The CDR3 here is CATAWAGDGYTF. In DNA form, the CDR3 reads TGTGCCACTGCCTGGGCAGGAGATGGCTACACCTTC. The whole variable domain, remainder taken from reference TRBV2 and TRBJ1-2, is EPEVTQTPSHQVTQMGQEVILRCVPISNHLYFYWYRQILGQKVEFLVSFYNNEISEKSEIFDDQFSVERPDGSNFTLKIRSTKLEDSAMYFCATAWAGDGYTFGSGTRLTVV.

The chain employs TRBV5-4 and TRBJ2-1; 9 nucleotides agree with TRBD2. Per the germline V gene, CDR1 is SGHNT and CDR2 is YYREEE (reference sequence). V was pared by 4 bases and J by 7 bases, with 15 bases of the junction left unmatched. This CDR3 is 17 amino acids long. The CDR3 nucleotides read TGTGCCAGCAGCGCCCATAGCGGGAGAAGTTGGCGTAATGAGCAGTTCTTC. Its translation: CASSAHSGRSWRNEQFF. Supplemented by reference TRBV5-4 and TRBJ2-1, the full variable domain reads ETGVTQSPTHLIKTRGQQVTLRCSSQSGHNTVSWYQQALGQGPQFIFQYYREEENGRGNFPPRFSGLQFPNYSSELNVNALELDDSALYLCASSAHSGRSWRNEQFFGPGTRLTVL.

This chain links TRBV30 with TRBJ1-2, with TRBD1 identical over 9 bases. Per germline, CDR1 GTSNPN and CDR2 SVGIG (reference sequence). The CDR3 has 14 amino acids. Trimming cost V 4 bases and J 5 bases; bases outside gene matches: 8. The CDR3 spells CAWTRTGVQYGYTF. For the CDR3, the DNA is TGTGCCTGGACTCGGACAGGGGTACAATATGGCTACACCTTC.

The chain uses TRBV15 and TRBJ1-1; 8 nucleotides align to TRBD1. The CDR3 sequence is 14 residues long. Trimming removed 3 bases from V and 5 bases from J; junction bases left unmatched: 5. CDR1 is LNHNV, CDR2 YYDKDF, per germline (reference sequence). The CDR3 protein is CATSSGQGGTEAFF. The CDR3 coding sequence is TGTGCCACCAGCAGCGGACAGGGAGGGACTGAAGCTTTCTTT. Combining the CDR3 with reference TRBV15 and TRBJ1-1 gives the whole variable domain DAMVIQNPRYQVTQFGKPVTLSCSQTLNHNVMYWYQQKSSQAPKLLFHYYDKDFNNEADTPDNFQSRRPNTSFCFLDIRSPGLGDTAMYLCATSSGQGGTEAFFGQGTRLTVV.

V is TRBV5-8 and J is TRBJ1-4, with a weak D call TRBD1 (6 bases). The CDR3 runs 18 residues. The germline CDR1 and CDR2 sequences are SGHTS and YDEGEE. Trimming removed 2 bases from V and 8 bases from J, with 25 bases in between. CDR3 protein: CASSFDGVGGPLAEKLFF. The CDR3 coding sequence is TGTGCCAGCAGCTTCGATGGGGTGGGGGGGCCCCTGGCGGAAAAACTGTTTTTT.

The chain links TRBV7-3 to TRBJ2-3, with TRBD2 as a possible D gene (5 bases). With 4 bases removed from V and 0 bases from J, the gap between germline ends came to 14 bases. The CDR3 is 16 residues long. Germline V CDR1 and CDR2: SGHTA, FQGTGA. CDR3 region: CASSSQGLISTDTQYF. The CDR3 DNA follows: TGTGCCAGCAGCTCACAAGGACTGATAAGCACAGATACGCAGTATTTT.

The chain carries TRBV7-9 and TRBJ1-1; D is undetermined. The CDR3 length is 13 residues. Trimming pared 5 bases from V and 2 bases from J, leaving 9 bases between. The germline gives CDR1 SEHNR, CDR2 FQNEAQ (reference sequence). CDR3 nucleotides: TGTGCCAGCAGCCCAACCGCAAACACTGAAGCTTTCTTT. Its protein product is CASSPTANTEAFF.

The chain carries TRBV24-1 and TRBJ2-2; 10 bases fit TRBD2. The germline V gene has CDR1 KGHDR and CDR2 SFDVKD. The CDR3 consists of 21 residues. Germline trimming cut 1 base from V and 1 base from J; bases unmatched to any gene: 14. CDR3 in amino acids: CATSDFRRTKAGGENTGELFF. The DNA for the CDR3 is TGTGCCACCAGTGATTTCCGCAGGACTAAAGCGGGAGGGGAGAACACCGGGGAGCTGTTTTTT.

The chain's CDR3 is CASISQRGYGYTF. CDR3 nucleotide sequence: TGTGCCAGCATCTCCCAGCGGGGCTATGGCTACACCTTC. The chain is built from TRBV28 and TRBJ1-2; D is ambiguous. Trimming took 7 bases from V and 4 from J, leaving 13 bases between them. The germline CDR1 and CDR2 sequences are MDHEN and SYDVKM. The CDR3 totals 13 residues.

The chain is built from TRBV28 and TRBJ2-1, with 10 nucleotides matching TRBD2. The CDR3 is made up of 17 amino acids. Germline CDR1 and CDR2: MDHEN and SYDVKM. V shed 4 bases, J shed 9 bases, and the junction held 15 bases outside the gene matches. The CDR3 loop reads CASSSSTPAGGPGEQFF. CDR3 nucleotide sequence: TGTGCCAGCAGTTCCAGCACACCAGCGGGAGGGCCAGGTGAGCAGTTCTTC.

The chain is built from TRBV19 and TRBJ1-1; D not resolved. The V end lost 3 bases, the J end lost 1 base, and 6 bases lay between the germline ends. The CDR3 has 13 amino acids. Germline V CDR1 and CDR2: LNHDA, SQIVND (reference sequence). CDR3 nucleotides: TGTGCCAGTAGTATTAACAGGAACACTGAAGCTTTCTTT. Amino acids: CASSINRNTEAFF. Full variable domain (missing parts from reference TRBV19 and TRBJ1-1): DGGITQSPKYLFRKEGQNVTLSCEQNLNHDAMYWYRQDPGQGLRLIYYSQIVNDFQKGDIAEGYSVSREKKESFPLTVTSAQKNPTAFYLCASSINRNTEAFFGQGTRLTVV.

The rearrangement uses TRBV9 and TRBJ1-4; TRBD1 might be the D (5 bases). Germline V gene lookup returns CDR1 SGDLS and CDR2 YYNGEE. Trimming removed 0 bases from V and 6 bases from J, with 12 bases in between. This CDR3 comprises 15 residues. The CDR3 DNA follows: TGTGCCAGCAGCGTAGGGCCGGGACCCCATGAAAAACTGTTTTTT. Protein: CASSVGPGPHEKLFF.

This chain links TRBV13 with TRBJ2-1; D is undetermined. In germline, CDR1 is PRHDT, CDR2 FYEKMQ (reference sequence). The CDR3 covers 14 residues. V lost 0 bases and J lost 5, with 8 bases in between. CDR3 sequence reads: CASSLGLNNNEQFF. The CDR3 DNA follows: TGTGCCAGCAGCTTAGGACTAAATAACAATGAGCAGTTCTTC.

This chain connects TRBV11-2 to TRBJ2-1; TRBD2 matches 10 bases. Trimming removed 0 bases from V and 0 bases from J; junction bases left unmatched: 5. CDR3 size: 18 residues. From germline, CDR1 is SGHAT and CDR2 FQNNGV. The CDR3 spells CASSLDGLAATSYNEQFF. In DNA, the CDR3 is TGTGCCAGCAGCTTAGATGGACTAGCGGCGACCTCCTACAATGAGCAGTTCTTC.